The rows below give T cell receptor beta chains drawn from one sample of a study of blood T cell repertoires in COVID-19. Profiled with immunoSEQ multiplex PCR; TCRdb holds only in-frame clones, not every one. The table shows about 410,000 clones, with 89% occurring only once. The material sequenced was peripheral blood. The receptor source for this set is a woman aged 40 to 50 with COVID-19, enrolled during active disease. Each CDR3 is given with its conserved first and last residue. D genes are given only for firm matches. Clone size is stated in some rows and not others, as once, few, many or a class when expanded.

V	J	D	size	DNA	CDR3
TRBV19	TRBJ1-1	-	few	TGTGCCAGTAGTATCACCCCAAGCTACACTGAAGCTTTCTTT	CASSITPSYTEAFF
TRBV9	TRBJ2-1	-	-	TGTGCCAGCAGCGTAGAAACGGTCTCCTACAATGAGCAGTTCTTC	CASSVETVSYNEQFF
TRBV24-1	TRBJ1-5	-	-	TGTGCCACCAGCCAGGCGAACCAGCCCCAGCATTTT	CATSQANQPQHF
TRBV10-3	TRBJ1-1	-	few	TGTGCCGTCGCAAGGCTGGACTCCGGGAACACTGAAGCTTTCTTT	CAVARLDSGNTEAFF
TRBV4-3	TRBJ2-2	-	-	TGCGCCAGCAGCCAAGAGAGCATTAGACTGTTGAACACCGGGGAGCTGTTTTTT	CASSQESIRLLNTGELFF
TRBV9	TRBJ2-5	-	-	TGTGCCAGCAGCTTACAGCCGACTAGTTTTGGGACCCAGTACTTC	CASSLQPTSFGTQYF
TRBV11-2	TRBJ2-1	-	-	TGTGCCAGCAGACCTCCGGGACTTACGCGGCAAAGGGAGCAGTTCTTC	CASRPPGLTRQREQFF
TRBV4-3	TRBJ1-2	TRBD1	-	TGCGCCAGCAGCCAAACAGGGGGCAGCTATGGCTACACCTTC	CASSQTGGSYGYTF
TRBV5-6	TRBJ2-7	-	once	TGTGCCAGCAGCTTGCTGGCCGAGCAGTACTTC	CASSLLAEQYF
TRBV27	TRBJ2-3	TRBD1	-	TGTGCCAGCAGTTGGCATTCTCCGGGACAGGGATCTGTTACAGATACGCAGTATTTT	CASSWHSPGQGSVTDTQYF
TRBV5-4	TRBJ2-7	TRBD2	few	TGTGCCAGCAGCCCTTCGTCGACTAGCAACGAGCAGTACTTC	CASSPSSTSNEQYF
TRBV7-9	TRBJ2-7	TRBD1	-	TGTGCCAGCAGTCGCGACAGGGTAACATCCTACGAGCAGTACTTC	CASSRDRVTSYEQYF
TRBV9	TRBJ2-5	TRBD2	once	TGTGCCAGCAGCGTAGTAGAGGGACTAGCGGGAGGGCAAGAGACCCAGTACTTC	CASSVVEGLAGGQETQYF
TRBV7-8	TRBJ1-5	-	-	TGTGCCAGCAGCCCTTGGGGCAGGGGTCGGGGCAATCAGCCCCAGCATTTT	CASSPWGRGRGNQPQHF
TRBV19	TRBJ1-5	-	-	TGTGCCAGTACTCAAGTTCAGGAAACGAGACAGCCCCAGCATTTT	CASTQVQETRQPQHF
TRBV5-4	TRBJ1-2	TRBD1	-	TGTGCCAGCAGCCCCGAGACAGGGGACAGAAATGGCTACACCTTC	CASSPETGDRNGYTF
TRBV20-1	TRBJ2-3	-	-	TGCAGTGCTAGTGAAACGGGGAGCACAGATACGCAGTATTTT	CSASETGSTDTQYF
TRBV18	TRBJ1-5	TRBD1	-	TGTGCCAGCTCACCGGGACAGACCGATCAGCCCCAGCATTTT	CASSPGQTDQPQHF
TRBV12-5	TRBJ1-6	-	-	TGTGCTAGTGGTTCACGACGACTGTCACCCCTCCACTTT	CASGSRRLSPLHF
TRBV19	TRBJ1-6	-	once	TGTGCCAGTAGTCCCACCGTTTTAGCACCCCTCCACTTT	CASSPTVLAPLHF
TRBV5-6	TRBJ2-1	TRBD1	-	TGTGCCAGCAGCTTACAGGGGGCCGGGTGGTACAATGAGCAGTTCTTC	CASSLQGAGWYNEQFF
TRBV5-4	TRBJ2-5	-	-	TGTGCCAGCAGCTTCCGAGGAGTCGAGACCCAGTACTTC	CASSFRGVETQYF
TRBV2	TRBJ2-7	-	few	TGTGCCAGCCGGGTGGGGGCCCACGAGCAGTACTTC	CASRVGAHEQYF
TRBV5-6	TRBJ2-7	-	-	TGTGCCAGCAGCTTGTTCGACAGGCCCTACGAGCAGTACTTC	CASSLFDRPYEQYF
TRBV28	TRBJ1-5	-	-	TGTGCCAGCAGTCCCTCGGGGGGTCTATGGCAGCCCCAGCATTTT	CASSPSGGLWQPQHF
TRBV19	TRBJ1-1	TRBD1	-	TGTGCCAGTAGTCCTGAGACAGGGACGAACACTGAAGCTTTCTTT	CASSPETGTNTEAFF
TRBV3-1/TRBV3-2	TRBJ1-1	TRBD1	-	TGTGCCAGCAGCCGGCAGGGGGTTCCAATGCTGGGCACTGAAGCTTTCTTT	CASSRQGVPMLGTEAFF
TRBV4-2	TRBJ1-2	-	-	TGTGCCAGCAGCCAGGTATTCGGAGGGAACTTCTATGGCTACACCTTC	CASSQVFGGNFYGYTF
TRBV28	TRBJ1-1	-	-	TGTGCCAGCAGTCCCTGGGAGGCCGGGGACACTGAAGCTTTCTTT	CASSPWEAGDTEAFF
TRBV6-5	TRBJ1-2	TRBD1	once	TGTGCCAGCAGTAACCGGGACAGGGGGCGAGATGGCTACACCTTC	CASSNRDRGRDGYTF
TRBV28	TRBJ2-3	TRBD2	-	TGTGCCAGCAGTTTAGCGGGAGGTGGAGATACGCAGTATTTT	CASSLAGGGDTQYF
TRBV7-9	TRBJ1-4	-	-	TGTGCCAGCAGCTTATGGTCGGGTAACGACTATGAAAAACTGTTTTTT	CASSLWSGNDYEKLFF
TRBV11-2	TRBJ1-5	TRBD1	-	TGTGCCAGCAGCTGGGGGACAGTTAATCAGCCCCAGCATTTT	CASSWGTVNQPQHF
TRBV5-1	TRBJ2-1	TRBD2	-	TGCGCCAGCATGCGTCGACTCGGACTAGCGGGAGGAGGTGAGCAGTTCTTC	CASMRRLGLAGGGEQFF
TRBV13	TRBJ1-4	-	-	TGTGCCAGCAGCTTTGGACCCGGGACACCAAATGAAAAACTGTTTTTT	CASSFGPGTPNEKLFF
TRBV18	TRBJ1-2	-	once	TGTGCCAGCTCACCATCTGGAGGGAGGGACTATGGCTACACCTTC	CASSPSGGRDYGYTF
TRBV12-3/TRBV12-4	TRBJ1-2	-	-	TGTGCCAGCACCTGGGGGGGTAACTATGGCTACACCTTC	CASTWGGNYGYTF
TRBV19	TRBJ2-5	TRBD2	-	TGTGCCAGTAGTCATAGCGGGGGGGAAGAGACCCAGTACTTC	CASSHSGGEETQYF
TRBV6-1	TRBJ1-2	-	-	TGTGCCAGCAGTGAGTGGGAGTATGTTTCAGGCTACACCTTC	CASSEWEYVSGYTF
TRBV27	TRBJ2-2	TRBD2	once	TGTGCCAGCAGTTTCGGGACTACGAACACCGGGGAGCTGTTTTTT	CASSFGTTNTGELFF
TRBV7-2	TRBJ2-1	TRBD2	-	TGTGCCAGCACCCTCATAGCGGGATCCAATGAGCAGTTCTTC	CASTLIAGSNEQFF
TRBV20-1	TRBJ2-7	-	-	TGCAGTGCCCCAGTTGGCTACGAGCAGTACTTC	CSAPVGYEQYF
TRBV7-3	TRBJ2-3	TRBD2	-	TGTGCCAGCAGCTTACCGCGGGATGGTAGCGGGAGCACAGATACGCAGTATTTT	CASSLPRDGSGSTDTQYF
TRBV4-3	TRBJ2-1	-	-	TGCGCCAGCAGCCAAGGGTACGATCCTAGCTCCTACAATGAGCAGTTCTTC	CASSQGYDPSSYNEQFF
TRBV12-3/TRBV12-4	TRBJ1-6	-	once	TGTGCCAGCAGTCTGACAAGTTCACCCCTCCACTTT	CASSLTSSPLHF
TRBV5-1	TRBJ1-2	TRBD1	-	TGCGCCAGCAGCTTGGAAGGGACAGATTATGGCTACACCTTC	CASSLEGTDYGYTF
TRBV18	TRBJ1-3	-	-	TGTGCCAGCTCACCACCTAGAACAGGTGGAAACACCATATATTTT	CASSPPRTGGNTIYF
TRBV4-3	TRBJ1-3	-	-	TGCGCCAGCAGCCAAGAAGAGAGCTCTGGAAACACCATATATTTT	CASSQEESSGNTIYF
TRBV7-2	TRBJ1-4	TRBD1	once	TGTGCCAGCAGCGGGACAGGGCCTGGGTCGGCGAATAATGAAAAACTGTTTTTT	CASSGTGPGSANNEKLFF
TRBV25-1	TRBJ2-7	-	once	TGTGCCAGCAGTAATCCAGGGCCCCCTTACGAGCAGTACTTC	CASSNPGPPYEQYF
TRBV28	TRBJ1-1	-	-	TGTGCCAGCAGGTCAGATGAAGCTTTCTTT	CASRSDEAFF
TRBV10-3	TRBJ2-5	TRBD1	-	TGTGCCATCAGTGGGGGGACAGACGTACAAGAGACCCAGTACTTC	CAISGGTDVQETQYF
TRBV2	TRBJ1-4	-	-	TGTGCCAGCAAGTCCTCCGGGACAAACACACTCACAAATGAAAAACTGTTTTTT	CASKSSGTNTLTNEKLFF
TRBV5-1	TRBJ2-3	TRBD2	-	TGCGCCAGCAGCTATGCGGCGGGGGGCACAGATACGCAGTATTTT	CASSYAAGGTDTQYF
TRBV30	TRBJ2-5	-	-	TGTGCCTGGAGTTCTCAGTACCAAGAGACCCAGTACTTC	CAWSSQYQETQYF
TRBV12-3/TRBV12-4	TRBJ1-1	-	-	TGTGCCAGCAGCATTCAGTTTGCTGAAGCTTTCTTT	CASSIQFAEAFF
TRBV2	TRBJ2-1	TRBD2	-	TGTGCCAGCAGTGACCAGTTACGTTTGCGGGGGGTCACAAGCTATGAGCAGTTCTTC	CASSDQLRLRGVTSYEQFF